The rows below give T cell receptor beta chains drawn from one sample of a study of blood T cell repertoires in COVID-19. Profiled with immunoSEQ multiplex PCR; TCRdb holds only in-frame clones, not every one. The sample lists some 300,000 clones; over 80% were seen once. Sequencing was carried out using peripheral blood. The receptors derive from a woman aged 50 to 60 with active or convalescent COVID-19. Both conserved end residues are part of each CDR3. D genes are given only for firm matches. The listing skips clone size in some rows; elsewhere it reads once, few, many or a size class.

once TRBJ2-1 TRBV9 NA TGTGCCAGCAGCGTAGGGGACAACTCCTACAATGAGCAGTTCTTC CASSVGDNSYNEQFF
NA TRBJ2-1 TRBV2 TRBD2 TGTGCCAGCATGACAAGCGGGAGGGGTAATGAGCAGTTCTTC CASMTSGRGNEQFF
few TRBJ2-7 TRBV18 NA TGTGCCGGCGGTAGCAGCAATGGCTACGAGCAGTACTTC CAGGSSNGYEQYF
NA TRBJ1-2 TRBV10-3 NA TGTGCCATCAGTGAGTTAGTTGATAACTATGGCTACACCTTC CAISELVDNYGYTF
NA TRBJ1-2 TRBV27 NA TGTGCCAGCAGTCCCACGTGGGGCAGTACCTATGGCTACACCTTC CASSPTWGSTYGYTF
NA TRBJ2-1 TRBV19 TRBD1 TGTGCCAGTAGAGGCCGGGACAGGGGGTCCAATGAGCAGTTCTTC CASRGRDRGSNEQFF
NA TRBJ2-3 TRBV25-1 TRBD1 TGTGCCAGCAGTGGGACCGGGACAGATAGCACAGATACGCAGTATTTT CASSGTGTDSTDTQYF
NA TRBJ1-5 TRBV6-5 NA TGTGCCAGCAGAAACAGTGGGAGCAATCAGCCCCAGCATTTT CASRNSGSNQPQHF
NA TRBJ2-7 TRBV5-1 TRBD2 TGCGCCAGCAGCGATGGGACTAGCGGGAGTCGGATGCTTTACGAGCAGTACTTC CASSDGTSGSRMLYEQYF
NA TRBJ1-3 TRBV15 NA TGTGCCACCAGCAGAGGTGGGGGGGAAAACTCTGGAAACACCATATATTTT CATSRGGGENSGNTIYF
NA TRBJ1-1 TRBV27 NA TGTGCCAGCAAGACCAGGGTCACTGAAGCTTTCTTT CASKTRVTEAFF
NA TRBJ2-5 TRBV7-2 TRBD2 TGTGCCAGCAGTCGGGGACTAGTTGCGGAGACCCAGTACTTC CASSRGLVAETQYF
NA TRBJ2-5 TRBV5-4 NA TGTGCCAGCAGCCCAGGCGGTATTGGGGGCGCTGGATCAGAGACCCAGTACTTC CASSPGGIGGAGSETQYF